These T cell receptor beta chains were read from a single sample in a study of cytomegalovirus exposure and HLA in healthy donors. Repertoires were generated with immunoSEQ multiplex PCR, while TCRdb's copy carries only in-frame clones and drops some. This repertoire includes under 200,000 clones. Sequenced material: PBMCs. Receptor source: a man aged 25 to 40 in good health and CMV-seronegative. The CDR3 runs from the conserved cysteine through the conserved F or W. A D gene is named only where the DNA matches it firmly.

>TRBV25-1|18|TRBJ2-2|TRBD2
TGTGCCAGCAGTGAAACCGGGACTAGCGGGGGGAACACCGGGGAGCTGTTTTTT
CASSETGTSGGNTGELFF
>TRBV18|14|TRBJ1-5|NA
TGTGCCAGCTCACCAGTGGGGCAGGGTCAGCCCCAGCATTTT
CASSPVGQGQPQHF
>TRBV11-3|17|TRBJ2-1|TRBD2
TGTGCCAGCAGCTTAGATAGTGGACTAGCGGCGCCCAATGAGCAGTTCTTC
CASSLDSGLAAPNEQFF
>TRBV4-2|14|TRBJ1-1|TRBD1
TGTGCCAGCAGCCCCAGGTTTGGGACAGGGACAGCTTTCTTT
CASSPRFGTGTAFF
>TRBV4-2|16|TRBJ2-7|TRBD2
TGTGCCAGCAGCCAGAATCTAGCGGGAGTACCCTACGAGCAGTACTTC
CASSQNLAGVPYEQYF
>TRBV19|16|TRBJ2-1|NA
TGTGCCAGTAGTATAAGCGGGCCCAGCTCCTACAATGAGCAGTTCTTC
CASSISGPSSYNEQFF
>TRBV19|16|TRBJ1-3|TRBD1
TGTGCCAGTAGTCCCCTCTGGGGACAGGAAAGAAACACCATATATTTT
CASSPLWGQERNTIYF
>TRBV18|15|TRBJ1-1|NA
TGTGCCAGCTCACCACCGGGCAGCATGAACACTGAAGCTTTCTTT
CASSPPGSMNTEAFF
>TRBV6-5|14|TRBJ1-6|NA
TGTGCCAGCAGTGATCGACAGACTAATTCACCCCTCCACTTT
CASSDRQTNSPLHF
>TRBV27|17|TRBJ2-1|TRBD2
TGTGCCAGCAGTCCCCCGTCTAGCGGGTGGAGGATCCATGAGCAGTTCTTC
CASSPPSSGWRIHEQFF
>TRBV27|13|TRBJ2-5|NA
TGTGCCAGCAGTCACAGGGCCCAAGAGACCCAGTACTTC
CASSHRAQETQYF
>TRBV30|12|TRBJ1-1|TRBD1
TGTGCCTGGACAGGGGGCTACGCTGAAGCTTTCTTT
CAWTGGYAEAFF
>TRBV19|18|TRBJ1-5|TRBD1
TGTGCCAGTAGTAGACTCCGCTTACAGGGGGAAGGCAATCAGCCCCAGCATTTT
CASSRLRLQGEGNQPQHF
>TRBV19|13|TRBJ1-1|NA
TGTGCCAGTAGTAACCAGGGCAGTGCTGAAGCTTTCTTT
CASSNQGSAEAFF
>TRBV28|15|TRBJ1-3|NA
TGTGCCAGCAGTTTGCGCAGGGTAGTCGGAAACACCATATATTTT
CASSLRRVVGNTIYF